Shown below are 16 T cell receptor beta chains from a single sample sequenced in a study of cytomegalovirus exposure and HLA in healthy donors. PCR amplification relied on 60 Vbeta primers (plus 13 Jbeta primers). The protocol was immunoSEQ multiplex PCR, while the TCRdb copy is restricted to in-frame clones and leaves out a portion. The sample table includes about 130,000 clones. Specimen: PBMCs. These receptors were taken from a man aged 18 to 29 in good health and CMV-seronegative.

The CDR3 nucleotides read TGTGCCAGCAGTTCGGGTCCCTATAATTCACCCCTCCACTTT. This encodes CASSSGPYNSPLHF. The chain has TRBV6-1 and TRBJ1-6; no clear D. V lost 5 bases to trimming and J lost 2 bases, with 7 bases between them. This CDR3 has 14 amino acids. Germline V gene lookup returns CDR1 MNHNS and CDR2 SASEGT.

This CDR3 is CASSPREVFWPQFF. DNA for the CDR3: TGTGCCAGCAGCCCCCGGGAGGTATTCTGGCCACAGTTCTTC. V and J are TRBV11-3 and TRBJ2-1; 7 bases line up with TRBD2. With 5 bases clipped from V and 13 bases from J, the junction kept 14 bases outside the gene matches. CDR3 length equals 14 residues. CDR1 and CDR2 (germline): SGHNT, YENEEA.

The chain has TRBV19 and TRBJ1-4, with 8 bases fitting TRBD1. V shed 7 bases and J 7 bases; nucleotides not matched to a gene: 8. Germline values: CDR1 LNHDA, CDR2 SQIVND (reference sequence). The CDR3 loop spans 14 amino acids. In nucleotides, the CDR3 is TGTGCCAGTACTAATACAGGGGGAATTGAAAAACTGTTTTTT. Translated: CASTNTGGIEKLFF.

The V call is TRBV2, the J call TRBJ1-6; 9 nucleotides agree with TRBD1. V trimming: 6 bases; J trimming: 1 base; junction bases outside the gene matches: 1. Germline CDR1 and CDR2: SNHLY and FYNNEI. CDR3 length equals 15 residues. Written as DNA, the CDR3 is TGTGCCAGCAGAGGACAGGGGTCCTATAATTCACCCCTCCACTTT. The encoded protein is CASRGQGSYNSPLHF.

The chain carries TRBV4-3 and TRBJ1-3; unclear D gene. Germline CDR1 reads LGHNA; CDR2 reads YSLEER. The V end was cut by 0 bases, the J end by 4 bases, with 10 bases between. The CDR3 is 15 residues long. DNA for the CDR3: TGCGCCAGCAGCCAAGACGGAACAGTAGGAAACACCATATATTTT. The encoded protein is CASSQDGTVGNTIYF.

The chain uses TRBV11-2 and TRBJ2-3, with a possible D match to TRBD2 (5 bases). This CDR3 has 14 amino acids. Germline loops: CDR1 SGHAT, CDR2 FQNNGV. Trimming pared 3 bases from V and 0 bases from J, leaving 7 bases between. The CDR3 here is CASSLEASTDTQYF. CDR3 coding DNA: TGTGCCAGCAGCTTGGAGGCAAGCACAGATACGCAGTATTTT.

This sequence joins TRBV28 and TRBJ2-3; 11 bases align to TRBD2. The J segment lost 5 bases and the V segment lost 7 bases, leaving 8 bases of the junction unmatched. CDR1 is MDHEN, CDR2 SYDVKM, per germline. The CDR3 runs to 15 residues. CDR3 DNA sequence: TGTGCCAGCACCCTACTAGCGGGAGCTGGAGATACGCAGTATTTT. Residues: CASTLLAGAGDTQYF.

This chain links TRBV7-9 with TRBJ2-1; 13 bases match TRBD2. The CDR3 is made up of 17 amino acids. V was pared by 5 bases and J by 5 bases, with 9 bases of the junction left unmatched. CDR1 SEHNR and CDR2 FQNEAQ come from the germline V gene (reference sequence). CDR3 loop: CASSPRTSGSVNNEQFF. In DNA, the CDR3 is TGTGCCAGCAGCCCCCGGACTAGCGGGAGTGTGAACAATGAGCAGTTCTTC.

The chain joins TRBV2 to TRBJ2-4; the match to TRBD1 covers 7 bases. Losses at the gene ends were 6 bases for V and 14 bases for J; bases not matched to a gene: 13. This CDR3 contains 13 residues. Germline V gene lookup returns CDR1 SNHLY and CDR2 FYNNEI. CDR3 protein: CASRGGQGLQKYF. CDR3 bases: TGTGCCAGCAGAGGGGGCCAGGGCCTACAAAAGTACTTC.

V and J are TRBV20-1 and TRBJ2-1, with TRBD2 identical over 7 bases. J gave up 13 bases and V 2 bases, and 5 bases lay outside the gene matches. The CDR3 contains 11 residues. Germline CDR1 reads DFQATT; CDR2 reads SNEGSKA (reference sequence). CDR3 nucleotides: TGCAGTGCTAGACCACCTAGCGGCCAGTTCTTC. This sequence encodes CSARPPSGQFF.

The chain has TRBV9 and TRBJ2-7; 15 bases agree with TRBD2. CDR3 length: 15 amino acids. Germline CDR1 and CDR2: SGDLS and YYNGEE. J was trimmed by 4 bases and V by 4 bases; bases with no gene match: 3. CDR3 nucleotide sequence: TGTGCCAGCAGCCTCGGACTAGCGGGGGGGTACGAGCAGTACTTC. As protein: CASSLGLAGGYEQYF.

V gene TRBV19 combines with J gene TRBJ2-4, with D possibly being TRBD2 (6 bases). The CDR3 is 15 residues long. Germline V gives CDR1 LNHDA, CDR2 SQIVND (reference sequence). The V end lost 7 bases, the J end lost 0 bases, and 13 bases lay between the germline ends. As DNA, the CDR3 is TGTGCCAGTACTGGGACTCCGATAGCCAAAAACATTCAGTACTTC. Amino acid sequence: CASTGTPIAKNIQYF.

The gene calls are TRBV25-1 and TRBJ2-7; perhaps TRBD1 as D (6 bases). Germline V lookup: CDR1 MGHDK, CDR2 SYGVNS. This CDR3 is built from 15 residues. V lost 8 bases and J lost 2, with 19 bases in between. Here the CDR3 DNA reads TGTGCCAGCTCAGGCGGACAGTCGAGAACCTACGAGCAGTACTTC. This sequence encodes CASSGGQSRTYEQYF.

CDR3 region: CASSPGGTVYSGANVLTF. DNA of the CDR3: TGCGCCAGCAGCCCCGGCGGGACAGTTTACTCTGGGGCCAACGTCCTGACTTTC. This chain links TRBV5-1 with TRBJ2-6; the D gene is possibly TRBD1 (7 bases). The germline V gene encodes CDR1 SGHRS and CDR2 YFSETQ. V was trimmed by 4 bases and J by 0 bases, leaving 17 bases between them. The CDR3 contains 18 residues.

This rearrangement joins TRBV28 to TRBJ2-4; no definite D call. The CDR3 runs 15 residues. The germline V and J ends were trimmed by 4 bases and 1 base, with 11 bases remaining between them. In germline, CDR1 is MDHEN, CDR2 SYDVKM. The CDR3 sequence is CASSSTLGAKNIQYF. CDR3 nucleotide sequence: TGTGCCAGCAGTTCCACCCTCGGGGCCAAAAACATTCAGTACTTC.

CDR3: CASEGLPSYEQYF. Here the CDR3 DNA reads TGTGCCAGCGAGGGACTACCCTCCTACGAGCAGTACTTC. This chain connects TRBV28 to TRBJ2-7, with 7 bases matching TRBD2. J lost 0 bases, V lost 8 bases, and 4 bases had no gene match. CDR1 is MDHEN, CDR2 SYDVKM, per germline. This CDR3 contains 13 residues.